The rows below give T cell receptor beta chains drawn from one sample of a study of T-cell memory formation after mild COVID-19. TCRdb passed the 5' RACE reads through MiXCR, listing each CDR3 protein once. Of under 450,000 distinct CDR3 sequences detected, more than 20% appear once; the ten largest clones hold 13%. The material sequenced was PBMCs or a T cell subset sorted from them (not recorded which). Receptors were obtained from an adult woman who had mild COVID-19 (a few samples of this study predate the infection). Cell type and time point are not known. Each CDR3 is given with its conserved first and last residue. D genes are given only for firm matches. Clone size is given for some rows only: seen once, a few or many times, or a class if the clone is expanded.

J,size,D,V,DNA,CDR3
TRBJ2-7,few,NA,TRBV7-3,TGTGCCAGCAGCCGTCAGGAGGGGGGCTTAATCTCCTACGAGCAGTACTTC,CASSRQEGGLISYEQYF
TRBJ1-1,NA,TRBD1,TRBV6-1,TGTGCCAGCAGTGAGGCAGGGGGAATCGGCACTGAAGCTTTCTTT,CASSEAGGIGTEAFF
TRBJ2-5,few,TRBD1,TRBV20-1,TGCAGTACCCCGGGGCAGGGGGCTTGGGGGACCCAGTACTTC,CSTPGQGAWGTQYF
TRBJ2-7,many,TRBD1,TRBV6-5,TGTGCCAGCAGTTACGGGCAGGGGGACTACGAGCAGTACTTC,CASSYGQGDYEQYF
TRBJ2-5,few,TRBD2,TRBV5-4,TGTGCCAGCAGCTCCCGCACGGGACTAGCAGCCCAAGAGACCCAGTACTTC,CASSSRTGLAAQETQYF
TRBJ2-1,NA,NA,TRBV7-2,TGTGCCAGCAGCCCGCCCGGGACATACAATGAGCAGTTCTTC,CASSPPGTYNEQFF
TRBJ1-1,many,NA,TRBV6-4,TGTGCCAGCAGTGACGGGGAGAACACTGAAGCTTTCTTT,CASSDGENTEAFF
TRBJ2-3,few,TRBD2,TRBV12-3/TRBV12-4,TGTGCCAGCAGTTTTAGGTCTAGCGGGAGGAGGACAGATACGCAGTATTTT,CASSFRSSGRRTDTQYF
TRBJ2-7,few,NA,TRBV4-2,TGTGCCAGCAGCCAAGATCTAGCAGTTTACGAGCAGTACTTC,CASSQDLAVYEQYF
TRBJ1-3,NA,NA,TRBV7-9,TGTGCCAGCAGCCCCGGACTTTTTAGCTCTGGAAACACCATATATTTT,CASSPGLFSSGNTIYF
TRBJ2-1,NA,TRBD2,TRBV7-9,TGTGCCAGTCATAGCGGGTACAATGAGCAGTTCTTC,CASHSGYNEQFF
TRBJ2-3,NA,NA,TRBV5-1,TGCGCCAGCAGCTGGGCGTCAGGCCCACAAGATACGCAGTATTTT,CASSWASGPQDTQYF
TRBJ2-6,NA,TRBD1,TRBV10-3,TGTGCCATCAGAGGTGTGACAGGGACGGGGGCCAACGTCCTGACTTTC,CAIRGVTGTGANVLTF
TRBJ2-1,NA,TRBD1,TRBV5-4,TGTGCCAGCAGCTATAACAGGGGCGTAGGGAATGAGCAGTTCTTC,CASSYNRGVGNEQFF
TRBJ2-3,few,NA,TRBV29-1,TGCAGCGTTGACGGGGCAGAAGGCACAGATACGCAGTATTTT,CSVDGAEGTDTQYF
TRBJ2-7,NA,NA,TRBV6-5,TGTGCCAGCACCCACATGGCGGGGTCCTACGAGCAGTACTTC,CASTHMAGSYEQYF
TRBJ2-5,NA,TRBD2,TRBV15,TGTGCCACCAGCAAACCGCGGCAGGGCGGGGGGTCCCAAGAGACCCAGTACTTC,CATSKPRQGGGSQETQYF
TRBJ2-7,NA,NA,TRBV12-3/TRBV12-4,TGTGCCAGCAGTTTTTCGGGCCCAAGCTCCTACGAGCAGTACTTC,CASSFSGPSSYEQYF
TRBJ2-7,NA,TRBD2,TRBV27,TGTGCCAGCAGGGGAAGGACTAGCGCGGCCTACGAGCAGTACTTC,CASRGRTSAAYEQYF
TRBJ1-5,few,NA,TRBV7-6,TGTGCCAGCAGCTTACTTGGGAGGGGACAGCCCCAGCATTTT,CASSLLGRGQPQHF
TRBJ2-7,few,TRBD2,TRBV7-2,TGTGCCAGCAGCTTATCCCCTAGCGGGGGTAACTCCTACGAGCAGTACTTC,CASSLSPSGGNSYEQYF
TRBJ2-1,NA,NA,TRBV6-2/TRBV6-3,TGTGCCAGCAGTCTCCACGAGGGTTACAATGAGCAGTTCTTC,CASSLHEGYNEQFF
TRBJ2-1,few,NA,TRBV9,TGTGCCAGCAGCCTTAGCGGTCAAACCTACAATGAGCAGTTCTTC,CASSLSGQTYNEQFF
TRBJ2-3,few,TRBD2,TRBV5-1,TGCGCCAGCAGCTTCTTAGGGGCGGGAGCAGATACGCAGTATTTT,CASSFLGAGADTQYF
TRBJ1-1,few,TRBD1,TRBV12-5,TGTGCTAGTGGCCAATCGACAGGGACTGAAGCTTTCTTT,CASGQSTGTEAFF
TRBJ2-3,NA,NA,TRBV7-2,TGTGCCAGCAGCTTAGCGGATGGTAGTGGTCCGAGGGCGAATACGCAGTATTTT,CASSLADGSGPRANTQYF
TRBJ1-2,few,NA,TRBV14,TGTGCCAGCAGCCAAGTCATCGGGCCCCTAGGCTACACCTTC,CASSQVIGPLGYTF
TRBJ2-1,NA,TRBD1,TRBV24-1,TGTGCCACCAATCACAGGGGGCGGAATGAGCAGTTCTTC,CATNHRGRNEQFF
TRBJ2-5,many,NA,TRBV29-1,TGCAGCGTTGTGTGGGGAGAAGAGACCCAGTACTTC,CSVVWGEETQYF
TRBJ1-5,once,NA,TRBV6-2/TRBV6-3,TGTGCCAGCAGCCCTGTTGTTAGCAATCAGCCCCAGCATTTT,CASSPVVSNQPQHF
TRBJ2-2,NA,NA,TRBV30,TGTGCCTGGACCGGAGGGCTAGAGGTCACCGGGGAGCTGTTTTTT,CAWTGGLEVTGELFF
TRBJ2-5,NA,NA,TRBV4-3,TGCGCCAGCAGCCAGGGACCGAAAGAGACCCAGTACTTC,CASSQGPKETQYF
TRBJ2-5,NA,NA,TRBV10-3,TGTGCCATCAGTGACGGTTTCGAGACCCAGTACTTC,CAISDGFETQYF
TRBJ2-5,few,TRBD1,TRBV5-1,TGCGCCAGCACCTCAGGGGGCGGACTACAAGAGACCCAGTACTTC,CASTSGGGLQETQYF
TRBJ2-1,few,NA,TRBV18,TGTGCCAGCTCCTCCCTAGGGAGAGCCCGGAGTGAGCAGTTCTTC,CASSSLGRARSEQFF
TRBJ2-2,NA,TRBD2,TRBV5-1,TGCGCCAGCAGCCCGGGACTAGTGGATTCCGGGGAGCTGTTTTTT,CASSPGLVDSGELFF
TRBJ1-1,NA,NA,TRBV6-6,TGTGCCAGCAACGACACCCCGGGGAACACTGAAGCTTTCTTT,CASNDTPGNTEAFF
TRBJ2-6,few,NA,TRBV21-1,TGTGCCAGCAGCCGCCGGGGGCTAGCGGGGCGCATACACTCTGGGGCCAACGTCCTGACTTTC,CASSRRGLAGRIHSGANVLTF
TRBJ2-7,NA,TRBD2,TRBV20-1,TGCAGTGCGGGGGGGAAGGCACTTTCCTACGAGCAGTACTTC,CSAGGKALSYEQYF
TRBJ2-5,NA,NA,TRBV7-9,TGTGCCAGCAGCTCCACCGGCCAAGAGACCCAGTACTTC,CASSSTGQETQYF
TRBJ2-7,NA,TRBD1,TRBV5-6,TGTGCCAGCAGCGACACCGGGACAGTAGACGAGCAGTACTTC,CASSDTGTVDEQYF
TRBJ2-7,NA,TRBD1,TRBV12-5,TGTGCTAGTGGTTGGACAGGGGGGACCTACGAGCAGTACTTC,CASGWTGGTYEQYF
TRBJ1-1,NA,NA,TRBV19,TGTGCCAGTAGTTACAATTCGGGGTTGAACACTGAAGCTTTCTTT,CASSYNSGLNTEAFF
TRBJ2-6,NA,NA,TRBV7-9,TGTGCCAGCAGCTCTCCGGGGGCTGGGGCCAACGTCCTGACTTTC,CASSSPGAGANVLTF
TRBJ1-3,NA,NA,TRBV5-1,TGCGCCAGCAGCGCACAGGGCAGTGGAAACACCATATATTTT,CASSAQGSGNTIYF